Each of the 18 T cell receptor beta chains below was sequenced from the same sample in a study of beta chain features in type 1 diabetes. Investigators reverse transcribed all isolated RNA, so they sequenced expressed TCRB transcripts. Sequencing used immunoSEQ multiplex PCR; TCRdb keeps in-frame clones, though not all of them. This sample yields hundreds of thousands of clones, of which more than 13% are seen a single time; roughly 0.04% belongs to the top ten. No antigen has been identified for these receptors. General observations from the study: Type 1 diabetes patients had TCRB CDR3s that were shorter (moderately but significantly so) in all four CD4+ subsets.

What was sequenced was naive CD4+ T cells from blood. All receptors derive from a man aged 18 to 29 with type 1 diabetes.

The rearrangement uses TRBV28 and TRBJ1-1; 7 nucleotides line up with TRBD1. Germline-derived CDR1 and CDR2 are MDHEN and SYDVKM. The CDR3 contains 16 residues. V trimming: 6 bases; J trimming: 2 bases; junction bases outside the gene matches: 12. The CDR3 DNA reads TGTGCCAGCAGATCTCTAGGACAGGTGTTAAACACTGAAGCTTTCTTT. It encodes CASRSLGQVLNTEAFF.

There are a few counts of this clone. Here the CDR3 reads CSAEDRGQETQYF. DNA of the CDR3: TGCAGCGCCGAGGACCGGGGGCAAGAGACCCAGTACTTC. The chain recombines TRBV29-1 with TRBJ2-5, with a weak D call TRBD2 (6 bases). The germline V gene has CDR1 SQVTM and CDR2 ANQGSEA. Trimming cost V 7 bases and J 2 bases, with 14 bases left between them. This CDR3 has 13 amino acids.

The V gene is TRBV30, the J gene TRBJ2-1; D not certain. The germline V gene encodes CDR1 GTSNPN and CDR2 SVGIG (reference sequence). V dropped 3 bases and J dropped 4 bases, with 4 bases sitting between them. The length of the CDR3 is 11 residues. This chain's CDR3 is CAWREYNEQFF. The DNA of the CDR3 is TGTGCCTGGAGGGAATACAATGAGCAGTTCTTC. Using reference TRBV30 and TRBJ2-1 for the parts outside the CDR3, the full variable domain is SQTIHQWPATLVQPVGSPLSLECTVEGTSNPNLYWYRQAAGRGLQLLFYSVGIGQISSEVPQNLSASRPQDRQFILSSKKLLLSDSGFYLCAWREYNEQFFGPGTRLTVL.

The chain recombines TRBV6-1 with TRBJ1-1; D ambiguous. The CDR3 loop spans 14 amino acids. Germline V gene data show CDR1 as MNHNS and CDR2 as SASEGT. V lost 5 bases, J lost 1 base, and 11 bases lay in between. Written as DNA, the CDR3 is TGTGCCAGCAGTCCCGGGCCAGCGAACACTGAAGCTTTCTTT. Translated: CASSPGPANTEAFF.

This clone has more than one count but fewer than ten. The chain combines TRBV7-3 with TRBJ2-2; D ambiguous. Between the trimmed V and J ends, which lost 2 bases and 2 bases, there was a span of 9 bases. CDR1 is SGHTA and CDR2 is FQGTGA in the germline V gene. CDR3 length: 15 amino acids. The CDR3 sequence: CASSLVLANTGELFF. CDR3 in DNA: TGTGCCAGCAGCTTAGTACTGGCTAACACCGGGGAGCTGTTTTTT.

This sequence joins TRBV18 and TRBJ2-7; 8 nucleotides agree with TRBD2. Germline V gene lookup returns CDR1 KGHSH and CDR2 LQKENI. Trimming cost V 3 bases and J 3 bases; bases outside gene matches: 4. CDR3 size: 14 residues. The CDR3 region has the DNA TGTGCCAGCTCACCCGCGGGAGGCCGCTACGAGCAGTACTTC. The encoded protein is CASSPAGGRYEQYF.

This clone was seen a handful of times. The sample carries other DNA sequences with the same CDR3. The chain uses TRBV7-2 and TRBJ2-3; D may be TRBD2 (6 bases). V dropped 5 bases and J dropped 6 bases, with 9 bases sitting between them. The CDR3 totals 12 residues. Germline loops: CDR1 SGHTA, CDR2 FQGNSA. The CDR3 loop reads CASSRRGDTQYF. DNA for the CDR3: TGTGCCAGCAGCCGCCGGGGGGATACGCAGTATTTT.

The CDR3 DNA follows: TGTGCCAGCGGAAAACGAGCGGGAGGGAGCTACAATGAGCAGTTCTTC. As protein: CASGKRAGGSYNEQFF. The J gene is TRBJ2-1, the V gene TRBV7-2, with 10 bases aligning to TRBD2. The CDR3 is 16 residues long. In germline, CDR1 is SGHTA, CDR2 FQGNSA. V lost 8 bases and J lost 3; bases outside the gene matches: 10. The variable domain in full, with the rest retrieved from reference TRBV7-2 and TRBJ2-1, is GAGVSQSPSNKVTEKGKDVELRCDPISGHTALYWYRQSLGQGLEFLIYFQGNSAPDKSGLPSDRFSAERTGGSVSTLTIQRTQQEDSAVYLCASGKRAGGSYNEQFFGPGTRLTVL.

The rearrangement uses TRBV4-3 and TRBJ2-5; D is perhaps TRBD2 (5 bases). Per germline, CDR1 LGHNA and CDR2 YSLEER. This CDR3 comprises 16 residues. Trimming removed 0 bases from V and 7 bases from J, with 18 bases in between. The CDR3 protein is CASSQDSTWARGTQYF. The CDR3 DNA reads TGCGCCAGCAGCCAAGATTCTACGTGGGCACGGGGGACCCAGTACTTC.

The chain links TRBV28 to TRBJ2-4, with D perhaps matching TRBD1 (5 bases). The CDR3 is made up of 13 amino acids. Deletions cut 3 bases from V and 6 bases from J, with 9 bases between. Germline assignment: CDR1 MDHEN and CDR2 SYDVKM. The CDR3 protein is CASSLEDRNIQYF. CDR3 sequence (DNA): TGTGCCAGCAGTTTGGAAGACAGAAACATTCAGTACTTC.

J is TRBJ2-7 and V is TRBV4-1; TRBD2 aligns across 9 bases. V gave up 2 bases and J gave up 3 bases; unmatched junction bases: 5. The germline CDR1 and CDR2 sequences are MGHRA and YSYEKL. The CDR3 covers 15 residues. CDR3: CASSQIGLASYEQYF. The CDR3 bases are TGCGCCAGCAGCCAAATAGGACTAGCGAGCTACGAGCAGTACTTC.

The genes are TRBV30 and TRBJ1-2; 7 nucleotides agree with TRBD1. The germline gives CDR1 GTSNPN, CDR2 SVGIG (reference sequence). V gave up 4 bases and J gave up 4 bases; unmatched junction bases: 3. The length of the CDR3 is 12 residues. The CDR3 sequence: CAWINRGYGYTF. CDR3 sequence (DNA): TGTGCCTGGATTAACAGGGGCTATGGCTACACCTTC. The entire variable domain, with the rest obtained from reference TRBV30 and TRBJ1-2, is as follows: SQTIHQWPATLVQPVGSPLSLECTVEGTSNPNLYWYRQAAGRGLQLLFYSVGIGQISSEVPQNLSASRPQDRQFILSSKKLLLSDSGFYLCAWINRGYGYTFGSGTRLTVV.

This clone has a handful of counts. The chain is built from TRBV6-5 and TRBJ2-1, with TRBD1 matching 9 bases. The V gene's germline CDR1 is MNHEY and CDR2 SVGAGI. V was pared by 6 bases and J by 5 bases, with 5 bases of the junction left unmatched. The CDR3 is made up of 14 amino acids. The CDR3 region is CASRRTGAHNEQFF. Written as DNA, the CDR3 is TGTGCCAGCAGGAGGACAGGGGCCCACAATGAGCAGTTCTTC.

This clone was seen a few times. The CDR3 nucleotides are TGTGCCAGCAGACAGACAGGGGGAGGAGATACGCAGTATTTT. It translates to CASRQTGGGDTQYF. The chain is built from TRBV7-2 and TRBJ2-3, with 9 bases matching TRBD1. Trimming took 6 bases from V and 5 from J; bases not matched to a gene: 6. The CDR3 is 14 amino acids. CDR1 SGHTA and CDR2 FQGNSA come from the germline V gene.

The sample holds a few counts of this clone. The CDR3 loop reads CASSLLAGANYEQYF. For the CDR3, the DNA is TGCGCCAGCAGCCTCCTGGCGGGGGCCAACTACGAGCAGTACTTC. The chain recombines TRBV5-1 with TRBJ2-7; D is perhaps TRBD2 (7 bases). Germline V CDR1 and CDR2: SGHRS, YFSETQ. V was pared by 4 bases and J by 3 bases, with 17 bases between. The CDR3 runs 15 residues.

This chain uses TRBV11-3 with TRBJ2-5; 7 nucleotides align to TRBD1. Germline V gives CDR1 SGHNT, CDR2 YENEEA. The CDR3 runs 13 residues. V dropped 4 bases and J dropped 5; count of bases not matched to a gene: 4. CDR3 DNA: TGTGCCAGCAGCTCGACAGGGCGGGAGACCCAGTACTTC. Translation: CASSSTGRETQYF.

The V gene is TRBV2, the J gene TRBJ1-6; 10 nucleotides match TRBD1. Trimming at V came to 9 bases and at J to 6 bases, leaving 11 bases not matched to a gene. Germline loops: CDR1 SNHLY, CDR2 FYNNEI. The CDR3 extends over 16 amino acids. CDR3 sequence reads: CASSRDRGLVNSPLHF. The CDR3 bases are TGTGCCAGTAGCCGGGACAGGGGTTTGGTTAATTCACCCCTCCACTTT. Variable domain in full (rest from reference TRBV2 and TRBJ1-6): EPEVTQTPSHQVTQMGQEVILRCVPISNHLYFYWYRQILGQKVEFLVSFYNNEISEKSEIFDDQFSVERPDGSNFTLKIRSTKLEDSAMYFCASSRDRGLVNSPLHFGNGTRLTVT.

This clone was observed a handful of times. This chain uses TRBV28 with TRBJ2-3, with D possibly being TRBD1 (6 bases). Trimming cost V 6 bases and J 2 bases, with 15 bases left between them. The CDR3 has 15 residues. The germline gives CDR1 MDHEN, CDR2 SYDVKM. CDR3 residues: CASRGGQLNTDTQYF. CDR3 nucleotides: TGTGCCAGCAGGGGTGGACAGCTGAACACAGATACGCAGTATTTT.